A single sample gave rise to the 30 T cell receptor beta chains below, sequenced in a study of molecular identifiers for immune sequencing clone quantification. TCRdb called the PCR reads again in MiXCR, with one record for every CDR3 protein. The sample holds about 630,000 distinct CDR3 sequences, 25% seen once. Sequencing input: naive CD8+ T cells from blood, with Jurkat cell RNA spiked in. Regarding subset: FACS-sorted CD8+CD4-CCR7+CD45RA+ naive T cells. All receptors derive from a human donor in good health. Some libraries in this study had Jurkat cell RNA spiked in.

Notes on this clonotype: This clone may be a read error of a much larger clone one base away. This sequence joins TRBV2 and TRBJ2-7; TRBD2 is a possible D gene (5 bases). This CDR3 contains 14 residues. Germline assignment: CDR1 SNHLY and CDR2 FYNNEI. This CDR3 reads CASIEGTGSYEQDF. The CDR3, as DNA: TGTGCCAGCATCGAAGGAACGGGGTCCTACGAGCAGGACTTC.

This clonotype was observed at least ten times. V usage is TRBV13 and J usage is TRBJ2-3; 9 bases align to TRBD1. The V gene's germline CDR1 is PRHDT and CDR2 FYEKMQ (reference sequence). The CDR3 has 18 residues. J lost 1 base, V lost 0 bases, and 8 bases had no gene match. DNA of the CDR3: TGTGCCAGCAGCTTAGGCTTAGCGTGGGACAGGGGCACAGATACGCAGTATTTT. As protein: CASSLGLAWDRGTDTQYF. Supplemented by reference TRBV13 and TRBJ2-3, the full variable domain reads AAGVIQSPRHLIKEKRETATLKCYPIPRHDTVYWYQQGPGQDPQFLISFYEKMQSDKGSIPDRFSAQQFSDYHSELNMSSLELGDSALYFCASSLGLAWDRGTDTQYFGPGTRLTVL.

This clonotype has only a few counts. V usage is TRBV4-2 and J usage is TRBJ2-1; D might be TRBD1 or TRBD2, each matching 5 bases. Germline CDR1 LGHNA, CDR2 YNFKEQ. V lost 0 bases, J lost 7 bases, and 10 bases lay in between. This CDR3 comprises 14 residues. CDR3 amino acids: CASSQDLWGNEQFF. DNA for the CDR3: TGTGCCAGCAGCCAAGATCTGTGGGGGAATGAGCAGTTCTTC.

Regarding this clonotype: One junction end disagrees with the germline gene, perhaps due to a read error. The CDR3 is CASSLSGQAYGQYF. CDR3 sequence (DNA): TGTGCCAGCAGTTTGTCGGGACAGGCCTACGGGCAGTACTTC. The rearrangement links TRBV12-3 or TRBV12-4 to TRBJ2-7, with 8 bases matching TRBD1. The CDR3 loop spans 14 amino acids.

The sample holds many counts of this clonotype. This CDR3 is CSATQDIYGYTF. CDR3 nucleotides: TGCAGTGCAACACAGGACATCTATGGCTACACCTTC. The chain combines TRBV20-1 with TRBJ1-2; D is possibly TRBD1 (5 bases). CDR1 is DFQATT, CDR2 SNEGSKA, per germline (reference sequence). CDR3 length: 12 residues. Trimming cost V 6 bases and J 4 bases, with 12 bases left between them.

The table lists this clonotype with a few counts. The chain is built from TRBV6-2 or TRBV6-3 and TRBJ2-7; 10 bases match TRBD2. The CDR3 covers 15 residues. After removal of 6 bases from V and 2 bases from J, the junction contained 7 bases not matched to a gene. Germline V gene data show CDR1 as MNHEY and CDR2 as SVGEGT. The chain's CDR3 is CASRPPGLATYEQYF. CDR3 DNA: TGTGCCAGCAGGCCACCGGGACTAGCGACCTACGAGCAGTACTTC.

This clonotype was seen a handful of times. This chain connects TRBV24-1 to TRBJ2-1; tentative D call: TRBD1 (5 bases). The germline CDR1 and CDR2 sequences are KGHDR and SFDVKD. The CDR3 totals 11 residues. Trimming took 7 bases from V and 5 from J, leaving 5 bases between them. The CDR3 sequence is CATRDNNEQFF. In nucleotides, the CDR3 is TGTGCCACCAGGGACAACAATGAGCAGTTCTTC.

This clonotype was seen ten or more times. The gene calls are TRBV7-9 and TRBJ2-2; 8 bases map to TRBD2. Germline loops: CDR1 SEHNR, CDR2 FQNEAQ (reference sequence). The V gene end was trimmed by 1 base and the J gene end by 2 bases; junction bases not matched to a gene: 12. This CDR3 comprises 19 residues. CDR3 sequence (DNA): TGTGCCAGCAGCTTAGTAGGCATTAGCGGGATGAATAACACCGGGGAGCTGTTTTTT. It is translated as CASSLVGISGMNNTGELFF.

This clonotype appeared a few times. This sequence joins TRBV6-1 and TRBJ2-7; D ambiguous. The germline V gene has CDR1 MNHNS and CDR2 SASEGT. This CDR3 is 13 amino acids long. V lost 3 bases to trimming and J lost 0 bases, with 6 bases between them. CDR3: CASSEYFSYEQYF. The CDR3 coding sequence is TGTGCCAGCAGTGAGTACTTCTCCTACGAGCAGTACTTC.

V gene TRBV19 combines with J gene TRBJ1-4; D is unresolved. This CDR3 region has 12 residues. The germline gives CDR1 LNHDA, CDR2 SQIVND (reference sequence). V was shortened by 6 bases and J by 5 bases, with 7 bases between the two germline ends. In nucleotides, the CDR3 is TGTGCCAGTAGATCCGGGAATGAAAAACTGTTTTTT. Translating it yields CASRSGNEKLFF.

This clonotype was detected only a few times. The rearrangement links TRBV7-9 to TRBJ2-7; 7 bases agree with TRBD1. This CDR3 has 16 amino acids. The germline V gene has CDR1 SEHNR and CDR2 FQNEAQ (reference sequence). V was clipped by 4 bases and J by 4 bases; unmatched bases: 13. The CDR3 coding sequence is TGTGCCAGCAGCTCGTCAAGGGGACAGAGTTTTTACGAGCAGTACTTC. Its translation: CASSSSRGQSFYEQYF.

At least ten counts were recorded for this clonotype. CDR3 residues: CASTPSGTPSYEQYF. The CDR3 region has the DNA TGCGCCAGCACCCCTTCTGGGACACCCTCCTACGAGCAGTACTTC. The chain is built from TRBV5-1 and TRBJ2-7; D perhaps matches TRBD1 (6 bases). CDR1 is SGHRS, CDR2 YFSETQ, per germline. Trimming removed 6 bases at V and 0 bases at J, with 16 bases between. This CDR3 spans 15 amino acids.

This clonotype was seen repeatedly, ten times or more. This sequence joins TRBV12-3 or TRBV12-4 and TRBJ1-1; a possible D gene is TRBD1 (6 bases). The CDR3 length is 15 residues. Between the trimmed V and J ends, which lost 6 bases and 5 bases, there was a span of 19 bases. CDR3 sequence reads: CASSPPGDWDTEAFF. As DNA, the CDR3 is TGTGCCAGCAGCCCCCCAGGGGACTGGGATACTGAAGCTTTCTTT.

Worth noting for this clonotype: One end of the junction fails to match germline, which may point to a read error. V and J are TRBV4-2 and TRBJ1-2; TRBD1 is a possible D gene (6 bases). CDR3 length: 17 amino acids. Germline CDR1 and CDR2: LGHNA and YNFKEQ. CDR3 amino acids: CASSQEEGGWALYGYAF. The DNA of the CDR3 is TGTGCCAGCAGCCAAGAGGAGGGGGGATGGGCCCTCTATGGCTACGCCTTC.

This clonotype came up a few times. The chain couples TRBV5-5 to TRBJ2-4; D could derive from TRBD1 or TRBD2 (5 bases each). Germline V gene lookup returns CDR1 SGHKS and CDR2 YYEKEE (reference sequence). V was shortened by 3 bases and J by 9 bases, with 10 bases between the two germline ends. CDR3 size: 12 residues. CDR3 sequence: CASSYSGGIQYF. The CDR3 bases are TGTGCCAGCAGCTACAGTGGGGGCATTCAGTACTTC. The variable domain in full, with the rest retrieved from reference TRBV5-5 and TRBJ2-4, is DAGVTQSPTHLIKTRGQQVTLRCSPISGHKSVSWYQQVLGQGPQFIFQYYEKEERGRGNFPDRFSARQFPNYSSELNVNALLLGDSALYLCASSYSGGIQYFGAGTRLSVL.

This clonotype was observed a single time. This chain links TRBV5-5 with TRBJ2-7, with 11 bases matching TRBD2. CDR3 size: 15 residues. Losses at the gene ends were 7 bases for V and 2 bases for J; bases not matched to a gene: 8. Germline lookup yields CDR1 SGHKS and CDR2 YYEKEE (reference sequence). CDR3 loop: CASGPGLAGTYEQYF. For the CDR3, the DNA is TGTGCCAGCGGCCCAGGACTAGCGGGTACCTACGAGCAGTACTTC. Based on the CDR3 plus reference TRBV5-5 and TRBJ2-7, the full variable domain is DAGVTQSPTHLIKTRGQQVTLRCSPISGHKSVSWYQQVLGQGPQFIFQYYEKEERGRGNFPDRFSARQFPNYSSELNVNALLLGDSALYLCASGPGLAGTYEQYFGPGTRLTVT.

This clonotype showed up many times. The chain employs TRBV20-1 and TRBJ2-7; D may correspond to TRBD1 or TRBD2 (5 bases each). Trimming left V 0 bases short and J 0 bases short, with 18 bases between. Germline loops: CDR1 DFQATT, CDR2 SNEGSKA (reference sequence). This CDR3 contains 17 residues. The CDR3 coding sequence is TGCAGTGCTAGAGATGGGATGGGACGGGATATCTCCTACGAGCAGTACTTC. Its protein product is CSARDGMGRDISYEQYF.

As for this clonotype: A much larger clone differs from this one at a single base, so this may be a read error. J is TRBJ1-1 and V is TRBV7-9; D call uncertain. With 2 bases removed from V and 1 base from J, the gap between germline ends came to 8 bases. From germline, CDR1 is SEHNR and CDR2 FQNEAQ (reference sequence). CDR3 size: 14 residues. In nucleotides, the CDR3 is TGTGCCAGCAGCTTATACGGACCGAACACTGAAGCTTTCTTT. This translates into CASSLYGPNTEAFF.

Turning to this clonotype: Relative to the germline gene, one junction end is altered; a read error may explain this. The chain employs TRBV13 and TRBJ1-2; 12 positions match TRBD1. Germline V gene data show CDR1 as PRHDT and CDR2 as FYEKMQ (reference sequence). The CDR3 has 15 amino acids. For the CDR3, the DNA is TGTCCCAGCAGCTCTCAGGGACAGGGGGCTTATGGCTACACCTTC. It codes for CPSSSQGQGAYGYTF.

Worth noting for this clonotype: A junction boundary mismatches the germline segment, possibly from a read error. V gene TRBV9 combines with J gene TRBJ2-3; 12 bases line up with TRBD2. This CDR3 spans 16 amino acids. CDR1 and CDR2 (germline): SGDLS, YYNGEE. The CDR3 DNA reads TGTGCCAGCAGCGGGAGACTAGCGGGGGAGGCAGATACGCCGTATTTT. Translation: CASSGRLAGEADTPYF. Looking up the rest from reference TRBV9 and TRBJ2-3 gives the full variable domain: DSGVTQTPKHLITATGQRVTLRCSPRSGDLSVYWYQQSLDQGLQFLIQYYNGEERAKGNILERFSAQQFPDLHSELNLSSLELGDSALYFCASSGRLAGEADTPYFGPGTRLTVL.

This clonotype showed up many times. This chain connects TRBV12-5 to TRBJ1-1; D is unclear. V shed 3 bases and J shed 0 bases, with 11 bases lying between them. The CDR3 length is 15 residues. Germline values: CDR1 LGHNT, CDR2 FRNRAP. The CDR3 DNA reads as TGTGCTAGTGGTTTTAAGGGCAGCTTGAACACTGAAGCTTTCTTT. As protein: CASGFKGSLNTEAFF.

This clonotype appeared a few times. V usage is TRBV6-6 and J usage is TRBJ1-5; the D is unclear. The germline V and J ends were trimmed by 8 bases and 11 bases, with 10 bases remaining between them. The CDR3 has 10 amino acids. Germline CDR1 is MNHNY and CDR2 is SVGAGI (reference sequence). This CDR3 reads CASGVWAQHF. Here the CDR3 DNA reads TGTGCCAGCGGGGTTTGGGCCCAGCATTTT.

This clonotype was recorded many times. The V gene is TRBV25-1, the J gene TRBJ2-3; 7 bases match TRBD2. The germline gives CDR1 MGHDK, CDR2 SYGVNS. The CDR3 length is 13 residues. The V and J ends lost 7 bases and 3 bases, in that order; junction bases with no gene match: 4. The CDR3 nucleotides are TGTGCCAGCATCACTAGCGAGACAGATACGCAGTATTTT. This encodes CASITSETDTQYF.

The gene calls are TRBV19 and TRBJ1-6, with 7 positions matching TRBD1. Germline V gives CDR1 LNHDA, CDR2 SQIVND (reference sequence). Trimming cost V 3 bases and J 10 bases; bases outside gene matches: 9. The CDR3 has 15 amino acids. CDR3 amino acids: CASSIANRGRSPLHF. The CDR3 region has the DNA TGTGCCAGTAGTATCGCAAACAGGGGACGGTCACCCCTCCACTTT.

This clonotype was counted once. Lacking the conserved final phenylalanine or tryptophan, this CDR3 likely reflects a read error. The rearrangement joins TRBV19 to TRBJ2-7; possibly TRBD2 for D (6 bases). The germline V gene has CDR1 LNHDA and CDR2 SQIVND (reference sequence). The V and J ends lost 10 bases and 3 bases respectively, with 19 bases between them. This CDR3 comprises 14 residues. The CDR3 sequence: CATKAGTGDYEQYS. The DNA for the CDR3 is TGTGCCACCAAGGCCGGGACGGGGGACTACGAGCAGTACTCC.

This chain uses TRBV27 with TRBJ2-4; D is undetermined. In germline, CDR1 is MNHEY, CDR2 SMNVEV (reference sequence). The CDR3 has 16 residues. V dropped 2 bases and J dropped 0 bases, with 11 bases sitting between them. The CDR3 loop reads CASSLVAGLAKNIQYF. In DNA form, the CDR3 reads TGTGCCAGCAGTTTAGTTGCAGGATTAGCCAAAAACATTCAGTACTTC.

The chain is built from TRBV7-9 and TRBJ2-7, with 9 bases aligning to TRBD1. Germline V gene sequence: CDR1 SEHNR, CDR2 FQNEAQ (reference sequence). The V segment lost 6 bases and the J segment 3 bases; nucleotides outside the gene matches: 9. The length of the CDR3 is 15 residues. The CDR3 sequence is CASSPPGQGLYEQYF. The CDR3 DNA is TGTGCCAGCAGTCCTCCGGGACAGGGACTCTACGAGCAGTACTTC.

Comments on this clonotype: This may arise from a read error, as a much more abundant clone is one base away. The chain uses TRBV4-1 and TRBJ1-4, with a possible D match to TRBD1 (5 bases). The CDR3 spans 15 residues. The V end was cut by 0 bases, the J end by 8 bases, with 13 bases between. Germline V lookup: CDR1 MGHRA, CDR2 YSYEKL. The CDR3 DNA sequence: TGCGCCAGCAGCCAAGAAGACAGAGAGAAAGAAAAACTGTTTTTT. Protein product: CASSQEDREKEKLFF.

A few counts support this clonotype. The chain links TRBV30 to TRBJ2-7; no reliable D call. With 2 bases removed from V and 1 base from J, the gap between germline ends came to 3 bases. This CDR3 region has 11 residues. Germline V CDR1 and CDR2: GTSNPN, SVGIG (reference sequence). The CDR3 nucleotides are TGTGCCTGGAGTTGGTCCTACGAGCAGTACTTC. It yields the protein CAWSWSYEQYF.

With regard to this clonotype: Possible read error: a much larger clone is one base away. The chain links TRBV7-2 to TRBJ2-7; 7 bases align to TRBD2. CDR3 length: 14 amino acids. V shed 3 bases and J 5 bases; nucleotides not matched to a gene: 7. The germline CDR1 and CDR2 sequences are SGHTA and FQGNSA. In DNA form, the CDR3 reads TGTGCCAGCAGCTTCTTCGTGGGGGGGGACGAGCAGTACTTC. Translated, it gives CASSFFVGGDEQYF.